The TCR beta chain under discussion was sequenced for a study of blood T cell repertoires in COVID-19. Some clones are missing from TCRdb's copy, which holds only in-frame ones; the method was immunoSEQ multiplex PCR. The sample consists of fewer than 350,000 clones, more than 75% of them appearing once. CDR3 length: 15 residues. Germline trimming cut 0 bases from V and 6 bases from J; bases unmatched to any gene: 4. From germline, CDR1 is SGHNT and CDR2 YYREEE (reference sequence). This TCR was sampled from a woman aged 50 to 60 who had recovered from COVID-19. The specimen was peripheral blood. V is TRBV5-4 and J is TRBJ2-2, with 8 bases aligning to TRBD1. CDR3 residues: CASSLGRGRAGELFF. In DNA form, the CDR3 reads TGTGCCAGCAGCTTGGGCAGGGGGCGCGCCGGGGAGCTGTTTTTT. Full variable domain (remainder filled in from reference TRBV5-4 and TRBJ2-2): ETGVTQSPTHLIKTRGQQVTLRCSSQSGHNTVSWYQQALGQGPQFIFQYYREEENGRGNFPPRFSGLQFPNYSSELNVNALELDDSALYLCASSLGRGRAGELFFGEGSRLTVL.